These 31 T cell receptor beta chains were all obtained from the same sample, sequenced in a study of shared clonotypes between healthy human individuals. Measured with immunoSEQ multiplex PCR; TCRdb has only the in-frame clones, and not every one. The table includes 740,000 or so clones, around 73% detected once. Sequenced: memory CD4+ T cells sorted from blood. Indicated subset: CD45RA-negative fraction. Receptors were obtained from a woman in her twenties or thirties in good health.

In its sample, this clone ranks as medium-sized. The chain joins TRBV28 to TRBJ1-5; a possible D gene is TRBD1 (6 bases). The CDR3 is 15 residues long. Germline CDR1 reads MDHEN; CDR2 reads SYDVKM. Deletions cut 6 bases from V and 7 bases from J, with 19 bases between. CDR3 in amino acids: CASRPTGGRVQPQHF. In DNA, the CDR3 is TGTGCCAGCAGACCAACCGGGGGGCGAGTACAGCCCCAGCATTTT.

This clone turned up a few times. The rearrangement uses TRBV25-1 and TRBJ1-3; no definite D call. There are 15 residues in the CDR3. The V gene lost 4 bases and the J gene lost 0 bases, with 10 bases spanning the gap. Germline CDR1 MGHDK, CDR2 SYGVNS. This CDR3 is CASSAPGTSGNTIYF. DNA for the CDR3: TGTGCCAGCAGTGCCCCGGGCACCTCTGGAAACACCATATATTTT.

This clone was seen once. The chain links TRBV5-1 to TRBJ2-1, with TRBD2 matching 9 bases. J was trimmed by 8 bases and V by 4 bases; bases with no gene match: 10. The CDR3 spans 15 residues. CDR1 SGHRS and CDR2 YFSETQ come from the germline V gene. The CDR3 sequence is CASSLRLAARDEQFF. In DNA, the CDR3 is TGCGCCAGCAGCCTTAGACTAGCGGCGAGGGATGAGCAGTTCTTC.

To note about this clone: A much larger clone lies a single base off, so this may be a read error. The same CDR3 arises from other DNA sequences in this sample as well. The V gene is TRBV5-4, the J gene TRBJ2-5; D not resolved. Germline CDR1 is SGHNT and CDR2 is YYREEE (reference sequence). The CDR3 runs to 13 residues. Trimming took 0 bases from V and 1 from J, leaving 4 bases between them. Here the CDR3 reads CASSLGPQETQYF. The CDR3 DNA reads TGTGCCAGCAGCTTGGGGCCCCAAGAGACCCAGTACTTC.

This rearrangement joins TRBV18 to TRBJ2-7; D call uncertain. The V gene lost 2 bases and the J gene lost 3 bases, with 17 bases spanning the gap. Germline loops: CDR1 KGHSH, CDR2 LQKENI. The CDR3 covers 16 residues. DNA of the CDR3: TGTGCCAGCTCACCAGGAAGAGGCGCTAGATACTACGAGCAGTACTTC. This gives the protein CASSPGRGARYYEQYF.

J is TRBJ2-2 and V is TRBV19; TRBD2 might be the D (7 bases). The V end lost 2 bases, the J end lost 5 bases, and 15 bases lay between the germline ends. CDR3 length: 16 residues. Germline loops: CDR1 LNHDA, CDR2 SQIVND (reference sequence). The CDR3 is CASSILAGAGTGELFF. In DNA, the CDR3 is TGTGCCAGTAGTATACTGGCGGGGGCGGGTACCGGGGAGCTGTTTTTT.

This clone was detected a few times. The chain links TRBV2 to TRBJ1-5; D is unresolved. Looked up from germline, CDR1 is SNHLY and CDR2 is FYNNEI. This CDR3 is built from 15 residues. The V gene lost 1 base and the J gene lost 0 bases, with 7 bases spanning the gap. The CDR3, as DNA: TGTGCCAGCAGTGAAGAACAACATAGCAATCAGCCCCAGCATTTT. It is translated as CASSEEQHSNQPQHF.

The rearrangement joins TRBV6-6 to TRBJ1-1; possible D gene TRBD1, 6 bases. V was cut by 7 bases and J by 0 bases, with 12 bases left in between. CDR1 and CDR2 (germline): MNHNY, SVGAGI (reference sequence). The CDR3 runs to 14 residues. DNA of the CDR3: TGTGCCAGCATGAAAACAGGGATGAACACTGAAGCTTTCTTT. Protein product: CASMKTGMNTEAFF.

As for this clone: Distinct nucleotide sequences in the sample also encode this CDR3. This rearrangement joins TRBV7-8 to TRBJ2-3, with D perhaps TRBD1 or TRBD2 (5 bases each). Germline V gives CDR1 SGHVS, CDR2 FQNEAQ. The CDR3 has 14 amino acids. V was clipped by 1 base and J by 3 bases, with 8 bases between them. The CDR3 spells CASSLEGRTDTQYF. CDR3 nucleotides: TGTGCCAGCAGCTTAGAGGGACGAACAGATACGCAGTATTTT. The full variable domain, completed using reference TRBV7-8 and TRBJ2-3, is GAGVSQSPRYKVAKRGQDVALRCDPISGHVSLFWYQQALGQGPEFLTYFQNEAQLDKSGLPSDRFFAERPEGSVSTLKIQRTQQEDSAVYLCASSLEGRTDTQYFGPGTRLTVL.

For this clone: The sample contains more than one DNA sequence encoding this CDR3. The V and J genes are TRBV10-3 and TRBJ1-1; TRBD1 matches at 9 bases. The V gene end was trimmed by 6 bases and the J gene end by 1 base; junction bases not matched to a gene: 3. Germline CDR1 is ENHRY and CDR2 is SYGVKD. There are 14 residues in the CDR3. In nucleotides, the CDR3 is TGTGCCATCAGCCTACAGGGGGCGAACACTGAAGCTTTCTTT. Translation: CAISLQGANTEAFF.

J is TRBJ2-1 and V is TRBV11-2; 11 bases are shared with TRBD2. This CDR3 region has 14 residues. Germline CDR1 is SGHAT and CDR2 is FQNNGV. The V and J ends lost 6 bases and 5 bases, in that order; junction bases with no gene match: 3. The CDR3 loop is CASRLAGVNNEQFF. CDR3 nucleotide sequence: TGTGCCAGCAGACTAGCGGGAGTCAACAATGAGCAGTTCTTC.

The rearrangement links TRBV6-6 to TRBJ2-4, with D possibly called TRBD1 or TRBD2 (7 bases each). The CDR3 runs to 15 residues. V dropped 0 bases and J dropped 8 bases, with 14 bases sitting between them. Germline-derived CDR1 and CDR2 are MNHNY and SVGAGI (reference sequence). CDR3 loop: CASSYSVSGGDIQYF. CDR3 DNA: TGTGCCAGCAGTTACTCGGTTTCAGGGGGGGACATTCAGTACTTC.

The chain recombines TRBV28 with TRBJ2-7; possibly TRBD1 for D (6 bases). Germline loops: CDR1 MDHEN, CDR2 SYDVKM. This CDR3 has 14 amino acids. The V and J ends lost 5 bases and 10 bases respectively, with 21 bases between them. The CDR3 protein is CASSPNHNTGIQYF. DNA for the CDR3: TGTGCCAGCAGTCCAAATCATAATACAGGGATACAGTACTTC.

The V gene is TRBV29-1, the J gene TRBJ2-1; 10 bases map to TRBD1. CDR1 is SQVTM and CDR2 is ANQGSEA in the germline V gene. V gave up 6 bases and J gave up 3 bases; unmatched junction bases: 8. The length of the CDR3 is 15 residues. The CDR3 region is CSVWGGQGDYNEQFF. As DNA, the CDR3 is TGCAGCGTGTGGGGAGGACAGGGGGACTACAATGAGCAGTTCTTC.

The chain is built from TRBV7-3 and TRBJ2-3; perhaps TRBD2 as D (5 bases). The CDR3 consists of 14 residues. Deletions cut 1 base from V and 8 bases from J, with 13 bases between. Germline assignment: CDR1 SGHTA and CDR2 FQGTGA. Written as DNA, the CDR3 is TGTGCCAGCAGCTTAATGCGTGGGGAGAGTACGCAGTATTTT. This translates into CASSLMRGESTQYF.

The chain's CDR3 is CASSRKTLPRTGELFF. The CDR3 nucleotides read TGTGCCAGCAGCCGTAAGACTTTGCCCCGCACCGGGGAGCTGTTTTTT. The chain is built from TRBV7-8 and TRBJ2-2, with D unclear. Germline V gene data show CDR1 as SGHVS and CDR2 as FQNEAQ. V lost 5 bases to trimming and J lost 4 bases, with 17 bases between them. This CDR3 is 16 amino acids long. The variable domain in full, with the rest retrieved from reference TRBV7-8 and TRBJ2-2, is GAGVSQSPRYKVAKRGQDVALRCDPISGHVSLFWYQQALGQGPEFLTYFQNEAQLDKSGLPSDRFFAERPEGSVSTLKIQRTQQEDSAVYLCASSRKTLPRTGELFFGEGSRLTVL.

The rearrangement links TRBV18 to TRBJ1-2; 8 bases map to TRBD1. Per the germline V gene, CDR1 is KGHSH and CDR2 is LQKENI. This CDR3 has 12 residues. J gave up 8 bases and V 5 bases, and 4 bases lay outside the gene matches. CDR3 nucleotide sequence: TGTGCCAGCTCATCGACAGGGGACGGCTACACCTTC. Its protein is CASSSTGDGYTF. Together with reference TRBV18 and TRBJ1-2, the CDR3 gives the full variable domain: NAGVMQNPRHLVRRRGQEARLRCSPMKGHSHVYWYRQLPEEGLKFMVYLQKENIIDESGMPKERFSAEFPKEGPSILRIQQVVRGDSAAYFCASSSTGDGYTFGSGTRLTVV.

In its sample, this clone was seen a few times. The chain joins TRBV28 to TRBJ2-3; TRBD2 aligns across 12 bases. V gave up 6 bases and J gave up 7 bases; unmatched junction bases: 8. CDR1 is MDHEN and CDR2 is SYDVKM in the germline V gene. The CDR3 contains 15 residues. The CDR3 spells CASRPTGTSGYTQYF. CDR3 DNA sequence: TGTGCCAGCAGACCCACCGGGACTAGCGGGTATACGCAGTATTTT.

V usage is TRBV5-1 and J usage is TRBJ2-7; no reliable D call. In germline, CDR1 is SGHRS, CDR2 YFSETQ. Trimming removed 3 bases from V and 2 bases from J, with 15 bases in between. The CDR3 covers 15 residues. CDR3 in DNA: TGCGCCAGCAGCTCCAAGGAGACTGGAACCTACGAGCAGTACTTC. Protein sequence: CASSSKETGTYEQYF.

The rearrangement joins TRBV6-5 to TRBJ1-2; D is possibly TRBD1 (5 bases). The CDR3 covers 15 residues. V dropped 0 bases and J dropped 6 bases, with 14 bases sitting between them. Per the germline V gene, CDR1 is MNHEY and CDR2 is SVGAGI. This chain's CDR3 is CASSYSGTGSDGYTF. The CDR3 DNA follows: TGTGCCAGCAGTTACTCGGGGACGGGTTCGGATGGCTACACCTTC.

This rearrangement joins TRBV5-4 to TRBJ1-1, with D hard to call. The CDR3 extends over 15 amino acids. Trimming shortened V by 1 base and J by 1 base, and 11 bases separated the two germline ends. Germline V lookup: CDR1 SGHNT, CDR2 YYREEE (reference sequence). CDR3 loop: CASSLQAPGNTEAFF. CDR3 nucleotide sequence: TGTGCCAGCAGCTTGCAGGCTCCGGGGAACACTGAAGCTTTCTTT. The complete variable domain, with remaining parts taken from reference TRBV5-4 and TRBJ1-1, reads ETGVTQSPTHLIKTRGQQVTLRCSSQSGHNTVSWYQQALGQGPQFIFQYYREEENGRGNFPPRFSGLQFPNYSSELNVNALELDDSALYLCASSLQAPGNTEAFFGQGTRLTVV.

The genes are TRBV5-4 and TRBJ2-1; TRBD2 agrees at 8 bases. The ends lost 0 bases at V and 7 bases at J; junction bases unmatched: 15. Germline V gene sequence: CDR1 SGHNT, CDR2 YYREEE (reference sequence). CDR3 length: 18 residues. The CDR3 reads CASSLAPFGSGTSNEQFF. The CDR3 bases are TGTGCCAGCAGCTTGGCCCCCTTTGGTAGCGGGACGTCAAATGAGCAGTTCTTC.

The rearrangement joins TRBV5-1 to TRBJ2-2; 7 positions match TRBD1. The CDR3 runs to 15 residues. The J segment lost 0 bases and the V segment lost 6 bases, leaving 5 bases of the junction unmatched. The germline V gene encodes CDR1 SGHRS and CDR2 YFSETQ. CDR3 in amino acids: CASTEQGPNTGELFF. CDR3 bases: TGCGCCAGCACCGAACAGGGGCCGAACACCGGGGAGCTGTTTTTT.

The chain is built from TRBV4-1 and TRBJ2-7; TRBD1 is a possible D gene (6 bases). V lost 4 bases, J lost 3 bases, and 16 bases lay in between. Germline loops: CDR1 MGHRA, CDR2 YSYEKL. The CDR3 length is 15 residues. CDR3 in amino acids: CASSRGFGQIYEQYF. The CDR3 bases are TGCGCCAGCAGCCGAGGATTTGGACAGATCTACGAGCAGTACTTC.

This clone appeared a single time. The V and J genes are TRBV28 and TRBJ2-7; weak D call: TRBD1 (5 bases). The ends were cut back, 6 bases at V and 4 bases at J, with 19 bases in the middle. The CDR3 covers 15 residues. Germline assignment: CDR1 MDHEN and CDR2 SYDVKM. CDR3 bases: TGTGCCAGCAGAGCGACAGCCCTCCTGTCTTACGAGCAGTACTTC. Translating it yields CASRATALLSYEQYF.

The V call is TRBV19, the J call TRBJ1-4; 8 positions match TRBD1. This CDR3 has 17 amino acids. Germline trimming cut 4 bases from V and 3 bases from J; bases unmatched to any gene: 10. CDR1 is LNHDA and CDR2 is SQIVND in the germline V gene (reference sequence). CDR3 protein: CASSTTLTGEANEKLFF. The CDR3 DNA sequence: TGTGCCAGTAGTACGACCTTGACAGGGGAAGCTAATGAAAAACTGTTTTTT.

This sequence joins TRBV11-3 and TRBJ2-3; D is ambiguous. V dropped 5 bases and J dropped 6 bases, with 9 bases sitting between them. There are 12 residues in the CDR3. CDR1 SGHNT and CDR2 YENEEA come from the germline V gene. In DNA form, the CDR3 reads TGTGCCAGCAGCCAATACACGGATACGCAGTATTTT. Its translation: CASSQYTDTQYF.

The rearrangement uses TRBV18 and TRBJ2-7; D is possibly TRBD1 or TRBD2 (5 bases each). V lost 3 bases, J lost 3 bases, and 6 bases lay in between. This CDR3 has 12 amino acids. Looked up from germline, CDR1 is KGHSH and CDR2 is LQKENI. Here the CDR3 reads CASSPGVYEQYF. In DNA form, the CDR3 reads TGTGCCAGCTCACCGGGGGTCTACGAGCAGTACTTC.

This clone was seen a few times. The V call is TRBV27, the J call TRBJ1-2; 8 bases agree with TRBD1. CDR1 MNHEY and CDR2 SMNVEV come from the germline V gene (reference sequence). The CDR3 sequence is 15 residues long. V was pared by 2 bases and J by 4 bases, with 6 bases of the junction left unmatched. Here the CDR3 reads CASSLGRGRGYGYTF. DNA of the CDR3: TGTGCCAGCAGTTTAGGCAGGGGGCGCGGCTATGGCTACACCTTC.

The CDR3 DNA follows: TGTGCCACCGGAGTAGACTGGAACTCCTACAATGAGCAGTTCTTC. It is translated as CATGVDWNSYNEQFF. This chain uses TRBV2 with TRBJ2-1; no clear D gene. Germline assignment: CDR1 SNHLY and CDR2 FYNNEI. The V gene lost 10 bases and the J gene lost 0 bases, with 16 bases spanning the gap. This CDR3 has 15 residues.

V and J are TRBV29-1 and TRBJ2-7, with no clear D. Trimming stripped 4 bases from V and 0 bases from J, with 13 bases between. The CDR3 is made up of 14 amino acids. Germline V gene lookup returns CDR1 SQVTM and CDR2 ANQGSEA. CDR3 amino acids: CSVVLISSSYEQYF. The CDR3 bases are TGCAGCGTTGTCTTAATATCAAGCTCCTACGAGCAGTACTTC.